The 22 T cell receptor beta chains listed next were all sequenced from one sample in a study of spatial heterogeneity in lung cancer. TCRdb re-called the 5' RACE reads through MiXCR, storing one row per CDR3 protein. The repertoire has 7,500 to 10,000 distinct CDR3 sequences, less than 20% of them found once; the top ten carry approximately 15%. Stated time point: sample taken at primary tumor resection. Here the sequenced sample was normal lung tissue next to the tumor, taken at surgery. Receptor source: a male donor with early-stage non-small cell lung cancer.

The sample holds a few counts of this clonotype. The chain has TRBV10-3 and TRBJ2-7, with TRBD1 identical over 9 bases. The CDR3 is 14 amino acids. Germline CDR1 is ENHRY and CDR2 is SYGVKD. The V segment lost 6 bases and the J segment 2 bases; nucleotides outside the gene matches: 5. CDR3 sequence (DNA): TGTGCCATCAGCGGGACAGGGAGCGCCTACGAGCAGTACTTC. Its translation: CAISGTGSAYEQYF.

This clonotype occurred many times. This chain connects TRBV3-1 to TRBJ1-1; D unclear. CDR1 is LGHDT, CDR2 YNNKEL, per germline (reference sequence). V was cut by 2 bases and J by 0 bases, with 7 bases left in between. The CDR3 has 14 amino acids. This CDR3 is CASSQTVMNTEAFF. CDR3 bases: TGTGCCAGCAGCCAAACGGTAATGAACACTGAAGCTTTCTTT.

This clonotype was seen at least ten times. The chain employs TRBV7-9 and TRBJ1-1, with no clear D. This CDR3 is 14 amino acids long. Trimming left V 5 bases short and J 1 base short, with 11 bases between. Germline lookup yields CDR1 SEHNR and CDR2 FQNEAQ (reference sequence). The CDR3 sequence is CASSRRVGNTEAFF. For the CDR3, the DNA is TGTGCCAGCAGCCGCAGAGTTGGGAACACTGAAGCTTTCTTT.

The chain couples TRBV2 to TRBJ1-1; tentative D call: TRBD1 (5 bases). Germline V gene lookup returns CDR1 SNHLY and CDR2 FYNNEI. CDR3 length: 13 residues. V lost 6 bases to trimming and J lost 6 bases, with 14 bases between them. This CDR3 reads CASRSQGIAEAFF. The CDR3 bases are TGTGCCAGCAGATCTCAGGGAATCGCTGAAGCTTTCTTT. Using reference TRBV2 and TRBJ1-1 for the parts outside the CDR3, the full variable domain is EPEVTQTPSHQVTQMGQEVILRCVPISNHLYFYWYRQILGQKVEFLVSFYNNEISEKSEIFDDQFSVERPDGSNFTLKIRSTKLEDSAMYFCASRSQGIAEAFFGQGTRLTVV.

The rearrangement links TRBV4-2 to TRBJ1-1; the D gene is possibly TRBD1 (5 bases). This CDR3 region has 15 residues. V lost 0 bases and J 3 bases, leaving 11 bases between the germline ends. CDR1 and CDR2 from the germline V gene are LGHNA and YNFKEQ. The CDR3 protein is CASSQDGRGDTEAFF. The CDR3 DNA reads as TGTGCCAGCAGCCAAGATGGGAGGGGCGACACTGAAGCTTTCTTT.

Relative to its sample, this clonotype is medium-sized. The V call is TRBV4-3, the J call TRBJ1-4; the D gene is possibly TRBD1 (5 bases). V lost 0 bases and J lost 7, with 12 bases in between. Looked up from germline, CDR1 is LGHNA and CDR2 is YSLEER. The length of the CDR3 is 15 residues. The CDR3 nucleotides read TGCGCCAGCAGCCAAGACTCGCCAGGGCGTGAAAAACTGTTTTTT. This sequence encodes CASSQDSPGREKLFF.

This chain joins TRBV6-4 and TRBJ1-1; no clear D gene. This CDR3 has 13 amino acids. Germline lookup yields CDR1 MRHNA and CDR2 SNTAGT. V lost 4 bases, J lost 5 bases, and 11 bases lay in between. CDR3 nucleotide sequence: TGTGCCAGCAGTGCAGAGGCGGGGACTGAAGCTTTCTTT. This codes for CASSAEAGTEAFF.

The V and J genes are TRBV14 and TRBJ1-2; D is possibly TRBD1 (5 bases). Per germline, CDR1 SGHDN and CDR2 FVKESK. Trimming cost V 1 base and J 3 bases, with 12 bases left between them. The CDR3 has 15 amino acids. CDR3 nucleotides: TGTGCCAGCAGCCAAGGCGGCAGGGACTACTATGGCTACACCTTC. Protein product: CASSQGGRDYYGYTF.

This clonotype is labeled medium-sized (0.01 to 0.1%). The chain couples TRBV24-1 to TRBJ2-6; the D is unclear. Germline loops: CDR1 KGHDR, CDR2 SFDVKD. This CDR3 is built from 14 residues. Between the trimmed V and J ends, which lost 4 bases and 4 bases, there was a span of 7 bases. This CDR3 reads CATSDPTGANVLTF. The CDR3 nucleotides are TGTGCCACCAGTGACCCGACAGGGGCCAACGTCCTGACTTTC.

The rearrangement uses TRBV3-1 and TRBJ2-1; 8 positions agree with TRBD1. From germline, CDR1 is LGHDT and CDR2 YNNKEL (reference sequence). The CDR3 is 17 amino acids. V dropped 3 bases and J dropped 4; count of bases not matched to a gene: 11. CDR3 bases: TGTGCCAGCAGCCATCCTTACGCCGGGACAGGATACAATGAGCAGTTCTTC. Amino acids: CASSHPYAGTGYNEQFF.

This CDR3 reads CASRYAGLSTDTQYF. DNA of the CDR3: TGTGCCAGCAGATATGCGGGACTCAGCACAGATACGCAGTATTTT. The rearrangement uses TRBV27 and TRBJ2-3, with D maybe TRBD2 (6 bases). The CDR3 runs 15 residues. Germline V gives CDR1 MNHEY, CDR2 SMNVEV (reference sequence). Trimming took off 6 bases at V and 0 bases at J, with 13 bases between the two ends.

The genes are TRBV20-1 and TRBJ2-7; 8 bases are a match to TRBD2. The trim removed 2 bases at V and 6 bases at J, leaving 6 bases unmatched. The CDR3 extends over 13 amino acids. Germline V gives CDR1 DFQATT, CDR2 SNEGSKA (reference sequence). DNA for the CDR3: TGCAGTGCTAGATGGCAGGGGACTAGCGAGCAGTACTTC. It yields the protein CSARWQGTSEQYF.

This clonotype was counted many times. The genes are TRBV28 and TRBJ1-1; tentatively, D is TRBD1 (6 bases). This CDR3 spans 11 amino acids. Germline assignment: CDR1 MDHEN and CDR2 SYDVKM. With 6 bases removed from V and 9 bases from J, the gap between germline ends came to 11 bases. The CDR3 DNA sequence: TGTGCCAGCAGCTCCAGGGGACAAGCTTTCTTT. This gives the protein CASSSRGQAFF.

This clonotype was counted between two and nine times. The CDR3 is CASSVSGGDTQYF. The DNA for the CDR3 is TGTGCCAGCAGCGTATCAGGAGGTGATACGCAGTATTTT. The chain is built from TRBV9 and TRBJ2-3; possible D gene TRBD2, 5 bases. V was cut by 1 base and J by 6 bases, with 9 bases left in between. The CDR3 runs to 13 residues. The germline CDR1 and CDR2 sequences are SGDLS and YYNGEE.

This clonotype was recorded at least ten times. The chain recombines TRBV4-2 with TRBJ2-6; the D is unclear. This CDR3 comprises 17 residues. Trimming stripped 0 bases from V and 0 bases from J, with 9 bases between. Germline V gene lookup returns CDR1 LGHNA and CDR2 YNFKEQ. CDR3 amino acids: CASSQDGENSGANVLTF. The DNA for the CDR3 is TGTGCCAGCAGCCAAGATGGGGAAAACTCTGGGGCCAACGTCCTGACTTTC.

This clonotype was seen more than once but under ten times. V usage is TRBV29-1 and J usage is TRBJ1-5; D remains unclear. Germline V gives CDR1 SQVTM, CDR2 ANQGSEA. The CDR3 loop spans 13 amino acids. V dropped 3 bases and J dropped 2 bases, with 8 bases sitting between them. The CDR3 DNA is TGCAGCGTTGACCCCGGTGGCAATCAGCCCCAGCATTTT. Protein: CSVDPGGNQPQHF. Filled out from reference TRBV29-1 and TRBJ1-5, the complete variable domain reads SAVISQKPSRDICQRGTSLTIQCQVDSQVTMMFWYRQQPGQSLTLIATANQGSEATYESGFVIDKFPISRPNLTFSTLTVSNMSPEDSSIYLCSVDPGGNQPQHFGDGTRLSIL.

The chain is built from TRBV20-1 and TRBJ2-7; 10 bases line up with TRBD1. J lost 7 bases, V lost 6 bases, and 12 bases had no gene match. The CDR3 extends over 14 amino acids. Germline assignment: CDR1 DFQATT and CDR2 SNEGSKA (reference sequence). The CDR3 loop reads CSAPGDRGKLEQYF. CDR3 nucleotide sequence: TGCAGTGCACCGGGGGACAGGGGAAAATTGGAGCAGTACTTC.

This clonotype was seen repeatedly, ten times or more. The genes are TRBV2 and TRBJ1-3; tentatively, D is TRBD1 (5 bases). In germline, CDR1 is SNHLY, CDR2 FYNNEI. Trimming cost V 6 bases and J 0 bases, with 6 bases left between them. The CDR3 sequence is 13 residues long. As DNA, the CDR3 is TGTGCCAGCAGGGGGACCTCTGGAAACACCATATATTTT. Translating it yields CASRGTSGNTIYF.

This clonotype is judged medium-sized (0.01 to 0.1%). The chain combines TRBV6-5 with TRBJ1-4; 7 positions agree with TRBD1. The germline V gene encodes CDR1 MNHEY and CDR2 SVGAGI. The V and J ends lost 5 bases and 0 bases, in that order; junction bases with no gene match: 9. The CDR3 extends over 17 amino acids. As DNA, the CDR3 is TGTGCCAGCAGTCCCAGACAGGGCTCGCCAACTAATGAAAAACTGTTTTTT. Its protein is CASSPRQGSPTNEKLFF.

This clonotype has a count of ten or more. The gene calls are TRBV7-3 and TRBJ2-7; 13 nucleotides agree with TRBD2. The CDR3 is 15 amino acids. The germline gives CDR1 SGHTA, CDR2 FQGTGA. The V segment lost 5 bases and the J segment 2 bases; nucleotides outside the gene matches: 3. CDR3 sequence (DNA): TGTGCCAGCAGCGACGGGACTAGCGGGGCCTACGAGCAGTACTTC. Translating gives CASSDGTSGAYEQYF.

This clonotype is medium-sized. CDR3 coding DNA: TGTGCCAGCAGTTTGGGGACAGCCTACGAGCAGTACTTC. Translating gives CASSLGTAYEQYF. This chain uses TRBV27 with TRBJ2-7; the match to TRBD1 covers 7 bases. The CDR3 spans 13 residues. Germline CDR1 is MNHEY and CDR2 is SMNVEV (reference sequence). V lost 3 bases and J lost 2; bases outside the gene matches: 1.

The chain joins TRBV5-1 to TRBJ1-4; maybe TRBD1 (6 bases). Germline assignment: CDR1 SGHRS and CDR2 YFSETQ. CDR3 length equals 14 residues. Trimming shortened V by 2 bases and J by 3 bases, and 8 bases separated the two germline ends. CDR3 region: CASSFGGPNEKLFF. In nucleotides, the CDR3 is TGCGCCAGCAGCTTCGGGGGCCCTAATGAAAAACTGTTTTTT.